Sequencing of this TCR beta chain was carried out in a study of shared clonotypes between healthy human individuals. Details on this clone: Its antigen is as yet unknown.

The germline V gene encodes CDR1 MDHEN and CDR2 SYDVKM. The CDR3 length is 14 residues. Trimming pared 3 bases from V and 4 bases from J, leaving 10 bases between. Execution of the assay was at deep level. Method: immunoSEQ multiplex PCR; TCRdb's copy keeps in-frame clones and lacks some. The sample lists about 590,000 clones, less than 97% occurring once. Whole-study results and caveats: The small donor group covered limited genetic and exposure diversity.

As defined, naive CD8 cells were CD45RO-negative and positively selected for CCR7, with terminally differentiated effector memory CD45RA+ cells excluded. The chain recombines TRBV28 with TRBJ1-3; D unclear. Source material: naive CD8+ T cells sorted from blood. This TCR derives from a woman in her thirties in good health. The CDR3: CASSFLGSGNTIYF. Written as DNA, the CDR3 is TGTGCCAGCAGTTTTCTTGGGTCAGGAAACACCATATATTTT.